This TCR beta chain came from a study of shared clonotypes between healthy human individuals. Study-wide findings and caveats: The authors expected sequencing depth to affect clonotype sharing among donors. Generation probabilities were higher for clonotypes shared across all four sorted-subset donors than for unshared ones.

CD45RO-negative CD8 cells positively selected for CCR7 made up the naive population, which excluded terminally differentiated effector memory CD45RA+ cells. As to this clone: Its antigen is currently unknown. Other DNA sequences in this specimen translate into the identical CDR3.

Generated by immunoSEQ multiplex PCR, the TCRdb table keeps only in-frame clones and is missing some. The data hold about 2.1 million clones, with 90% to 95% observed a single time. V was clipped by 0 bases and J by 3 bases; unmatched bases: 1. The CDR3 spans 16 residues. Germline lookup yields CDR1 MGHRA and CDR2 YSYEKL. The sample comprised naive CD8+ T cells from PBMCs. This TCR derives from a young man in good health. Some clones in this sample may be carry-over from other donors' samples. This chain links TRBV4-1 with TRBJ2-7, with 14 bases fitting TRBD2. The chain's CDR3 is CASSQDGLAGGYEQYF. CDR3 sequence (DNA): TGCGCCAGCAGCCAAGACGGACTAGCGGGGGGCTACGAGCAGTACTTC.